Below are 27 T cell receptor beta chains sequenced from a single sample in a study of blood T cell repertoires in COVID-19. This table comes from immunoSEQ multiplex PCR, and its TCRdb copy is limited to in-frame clones, with some not included. Counted here are 450,000 or so clones, around 90% occurring once; the ten biggest clones make up less than 0.95%. Specimen: peripheral blood. The receptors come from a man younger than 35 with COVID-19, enrolled during active disease.

The gene calls are TRBV5-1 and TRBJ1-1; possible D gene TRBD1, 5 bases. The CDR3 length is 15 residues. Trimming cost V 0 bases and J 3 bases, with 12 bases left between them. Germline assignment: CDR1 SGHRS and CDR2 YFSETQ. In DNA form, the CDR3 reads TGCGCCAGCAGCTTGGGGTCAGGGCCTTACACTGAAGCTTTCTTT. Translation gives CASSLGSGPYTEAFF. The full variable domain, completed using reference TRBV5-1 and TRBJ1-1, is KAGVTQTPRYLIKTRGQQVTLSCSPISGHRSVSWYQQTPGQGLQFLFEYFSETQRNKGNFPGRFSGRQFSNSRSEMNVSTLELGDSALYLCASSLGSGPYTEAFFGQGTRLTVV.

This sequence joins TRBV2 and TRBJ2-2, with 14 bases matching TRBD2. Trimming at V came to 9 bases and at J to 5 bases, leaving 2 bases not matched to a gene. The CDR3 runs 14 residues. The germline V gene encodes CDR1 SNHLY and CDR2 FYNNEI. CDR3: CARGTSGGTGELFF. CDR3 DNA: TGTGCCAGAGGGACTAGCGGGGGAACCGGGGAGCTGTTTTTT.

This chain links TRBV5-1 with TRBJ2-5, with unresolved D. The CDR3 sequence is 17 residues long. The germline CDR1 and CDR2 sequences are SGHRS and YFSETQ. The V end lost 2 bases, the J end lost 2 bases, and 19 bases lay between the germline ends. DNA of the CDR3: TGCGCCAGCAGCTTACAGCCGCAAAAGAAACAACAAGAGACCCAGTACTTC. This codes for CASSLQPQKKQQETQYF.

V gene TRBV19 combines with J gene TRBJ2-1; 9 positions match TRBD1. CDR1 and CDR2 (germline): LNHDA, SQIVND (reference sequence). There are 14 residues in the CDR3. Trimming at V came to 10 bases and at J to 5 bases, leaving 9 bases not matched to a gene. The CDR3 region has the DNA TGTGCCACCCAATTCCGGGACAGGGACAATGAGCAGTTCTTC. Translated: CATQFRDRDNEQFF.

This clone has a single count. The chain employs TRBV10-2 and TRBJ1-1; 9 nucleotides align to TRBD1. Trimming removed 5 bases from V and 6 bases from J; junction bases left unmatched: 1. Germline V lookup: CDR1 WSHSY, CDR2 SAAADI. The CDR3 is 12 residues long. Here the CDR3 DNA reads TGCGCCAGCAGTACAGGGGGCCCTGAAGCTTTCTTT. Residues: CASSTGGPEAFF.

This chain links TRBV5-5 with TRBJ2-1; weak D call: TRBD1 (6 bases). The CDR3 runs to 15 residues. V lost 4 bases and J 7 bases, leaving 18 bases between the germline ends. In germline, CDR1 is SGHKS, CDR2 YYEKEE (reference sequence). CDR3: CASSQQGGGLNEQFF. In DNA form, the CDR3 reads TGTGCCAGCAGCCAACAGGGTGGGGGCCTGAATGAGCAGTTCTTC.

The sample holds one count of this clone. The junction and the germline gene differ at one end; a read error may be behind it. The CDR3 spells CASSGWPVGPRDSGRVTQYF. The CDR3, as DNA: TGTGCGAGCAGTGGTTGGCCCGTCGGGCCGCGGGACAGCGGGCGGGTAACCCAGTACTTC. The chain employs TRBV6-4 and TRBJ2-5; D may be TRBD1 (7 bases). Germline V gene data show CDR1 as MRHNA and CDR2 as SNTAGT. The CDR3 covers 20 residues.

CDR3 region: CSGQVPGELFF. CDR3 coding DNA: TGCAGCGGCCAGGTGCCCGGGGAGCTGTTTTTT. The rearrangement joins TRBV29-1 to TRBJ2-2; D gene ambiguous. CDR3 size: 11 residues. V was cut by 7 bases and J by 6 bases, with 9 bases left in between. From germline, CDR1 is SQVTM and CDR2 ANQGSEA.

J is TRBJ2-1 and V is TRBV3-1 (or the pseudogene TRBV3-2), with 12 bases identical to TRBD2. V was clipped by 5 bases and J by 4 bases; unmatched bases: 3. Germline CDR1 is LGHDT and CDR2 is YNNKEL (reference sequence). The CDR3 length is 15 residues. The CDR3 DNA sequence: TGTGCCAGCAGCTCCGGGACTAGCGGGTACAATGAGCAGTTCTTC. This gives the protein CASSSGTSGYNEQFF.

CDR3: CSVLLQETKEYF. The CDR3, as DNA: TGCAGCGTTCTTTTACAGGAGACCAAGGAGTACTTC. This rearrangement joins TRBV29-1 to TRBJ2-7; perhaps TRBD1 as D (5 bases). CDR1 is SQVTM and CDR2 is ANQGSEA in the germline V gene. V was clipped by 5 bases and J by 11 bases, with 19 bases between them. The CDR3 runs to 12 residues.

J is TRBJ1-3 and V is TRBV7-9, with TRBD1 as a possible D gene (5 bases). The germline CDR1 and CDR2 sequences are SEHNR and FQNEAQ (reference sequence). The CDR3 has 17 residues. V lost 4 bases and J lost 0, with 16 bases in between. CDR3 bases: TGTGCCAGCAGCTCCAGCCCGACAGCCCTCTCTGGAAACACCATATATTTT. This codes for CASSSSPTALSGNTIYF.

V gene TRBV5-6 combines with J gene TRBJ2-2; a weak D match, TRBD1 (5 bases). Per the germline V gene, CDR1 is SGHDT and CDR2 is YYEEEE. The V gene lost 3 bases and the J gene lost 5 bases, with 20 bases spanning the gap. The CDR3 runs 17 residues. The CDR3 DNA follows: TGTGCCAGCAGCTCCGGCCCGGCGATCGCAGGGACCGGGGAGCTGTTTTTT. Protein product: CASSSGPAIAGTGELFF.

V gene TRBV28 combines with J gene TRBJ2-1; D uncertain. Trimming removed 2 bases at V and 1 base at J, with 9 bases between. Looked up from germline, CDR1 is MDHEN and CDR2 is SYDVKM. The CDR3 has 15 residues. CDR3 coding DNA: TGTGCCAGCAGTTTACCACCCCGGTCCTACAATGAGCAGTTCTTC. It encodes CASSLPPRSYNEQFF.

V and J are TRBV7-9 and TRBJ2-1; 9 bases line up with TRBD2. This CDR3 is built from 14 residues. With 7 bases clipped from V and 8 bases from J, the junction kept 9 bases outside the gene matches. From germline, CDR1 is SEHNR and CDR2 FQNEAQ (reference sequence). DNA for the CDR3: TGTGCCAGCAACTCGGGGACTAGCTTCTATGAGCAGTTCTTC. Its translation: CASNSGTSFYEQFF. Together with reference TRBV7-9 and TRBJ2-1, the CDR3 gives the full variable domain: DTGVSQNPRHKITKRGQNVTFRCDPISEHNRLYWYRQTLGQGPEFLTYFQNEAQLEKSRLLSDRFSAERPKGSFSTLEIQRTEQGDSAMYLCASNSGTSFYEQFFGPGTRLTVL.

A note on this clone: Other DNA sequences in this sample translate to the same CDR3. V and J are TRBV12-3 or TRBV12-4 and TRBJ2-5, with D uncertain. There are 13 residues in the CDR3. V lost 1 base, J lost 1 base, and 4 bases lay in between. In DNA, the CDR3 is TGTGCCAGCAGTTTAGGACTCCAAGAGACCCAGTACTTC. Translation: CASSLGLQETQYF.

This clone appeared a single time. The rearrangement joins TRBV4-1 to TRBJ1-1, with unresolved D. The V and J ends lost 0 bases and 6 bases respectively, with 11 bases between them. The CDR3 sequence is 14 residues long. Germline assignment: CDR1 MGHRA and CDR2 YSYEKL. CDR3 sequence reads: CASSQEVTGSEAFF. CDR3 coding DNA: TGCGCCAGCAGCCAAGAGGTTACGGGGTCTGAAGCTTTCTTT.

J is TRBJ2-5 and V is TRBV11-2, with 14 positions matching TRBD2. The CDR3 is 18 amino acids. Trimming removed 1 base from V and 2 bases from J; junction bases left unmatched: 6. The germline V gene encodes CDR1 SGHAT and CDR2 FQNNGV. CDR3 loop: CASSLAPGLAGGQETQYF. CDR3 DNA sequence: TGTGCCAGCAGCTTAGCCCCCGGACTAGCGGGAGGACAAGAGACCCAGTACTTC.

This clone was observed a single time. The chain employs TRBV30 and TRBJ2-7, with 9 nucleotides matching TRBD2. The CDR3 has 18 residues. Germline V CDR1 and CDR2: GTSNPN, SVGIG (reference sequence). The junction had 12 bases not matched to a gene; V was cut back by 0 bases and J by 0 bases. For the CDR3, the DNA is TGTGCCTGGAGTGTATTATGTAGCGGGGGTAAATCCTCCTACGAGCAGTACTTC. Protein: CAWSVLCSGGKSSYEQYF.

This sequence joins TRBV7-9 and TRBJ2-1, with 8 bases matching TRBD2. Germline V gene data show CDR1 as SEHNR and CDR2 as FQNEAQ (reference sequence). The CDR3 covers 18 residues. V gave up 5 bases and J gave up 7 bases; unmatched junction bases: 19. CDR3 region: CASSRPWEGRGGPNEQFF. The DNA for the CDR3 is TGTGCCAGCAGCAGGCCCTGGGAGGGACGGGGGGGCCCTAATGAGCAGTTCTTC.

Remarks on this clone: Other DNA sequences within the sample encode an identical CDR3. The V gene is TRBV18, the J gene TRBJ2-2, with D possibly being TRBD2 (5 bases). The CDR3 is made up of 15 amino acids. V lost 3 bases and J 0 bases, leaving 8 bases between the germline ends. CDR1 is KGHSH, CDR2 LQKENI, per germline. The CDR3: CASSPGRANTGELFF. In nucleotides, the CDR3 is TGTGCCAGCTCACCCGGGCGGGCGAACACCGGGGAGCTGTTTTTT.

The rearrangement joins TRBV14 to TRBJ2-3; 10 bases agree with TRBD1. With V trimmed by 4 bases and J by 4 bases, 5 bases remained unmatched. The CDR3 loop spans 15 amino acids. Germline V gives CDR1 SGHDN, CDR2 FVKESK. CDR3 sequence reads: CASSPWTGGPDTQYF. The CDR3 DNA reads TGTGCCAGCAGCCCATGGACAGGGGGTCCAGATACGCAGTATTTT.

The J gene is TRBJ1-4, the V gene TRBV19; D is unclear. This CDR3 is built from 14 residues. CDR1 LNHDA and CDR2 SQIVND come from the germline V gene (reference sequence). Deletions cut 5 bases from V and 0 bases from J, with 7 bases between. The CDR3 DNA reads TGTGCCAGTAGTCCGCGTTCAACTAATGAAAAACTGTTTTTT. Residues: CASSPRSTNEKLFF. The variable domain in full, with the rest retrieved from reference TRBV19 and TRBJ1-4, is DGGITQSPKYLFRKEGQNVTLSCEQNLNHDAMYWYRQDPGQGLRLIYYSQIVNDFQKGDIAEGYSVSREKKESFPLTVTSAQKNPTAFYLCASSPRSTNEKLFFGSGTQLSVL.

J is TRBJ1-2 and V is TRBV6-1; D might be TRBD1 (5 bases). V lost 2 bases and J lost 4, with 17 bases in between. Germline values: CDR1 MNHNS, CDR2 SASEGT. This CDR3 has 16 amino acids. CDR3 protein: CASSERAPGLGYGYTF. The CDR3 bases are TGTGCCAGCAGTGAAAGGGCTCCAGGGCTCGGCTATGGCTACACCTTC.

This sequence joins TRBV23-1 and TRBJ2-7, with D possibly matching TRBD2 (6 bases). TRBV23-1 is an ORF, with its function uncertain. The V end lost 0 bases, the J end lost 2 bases, and 20 bases lay between the germline ends. This CDR3 is 18 amino acids long. CDR3 region: CASSQSLLRGNTTYEQYF. CDR3 bases: TGCGCCAGCAGTCAATCATTGCTCCGGGGGAACACTACCTACGAGCAGTACTTC.

For this clone: Compared with germline, one end of the junction differs, possibly owing to a read error. V usage is TRBV6-5 and J usage is TRBJ2-1; D perhaps matches TRBD2 (5 bases). The CDR3 is made up of 14 amino acids. Looked up from germline, CDR1 is MNHEY and CDR2 is SVGAGI. DNA of the CDR3: TGTGCCAGCAGCCCGAGGACCGACTACGATGAGCAGTTCTTC. It specifies CASSPRTDYDEQFF.

The chain links TRBV18 to TRBJ2-7; 7 nucleotides match TRBD1. The CDR3 totals 14 residues. Trimming removed 4 bases from V and 5 bases from J; junction bases left unmatched: 8. Germline loops: CDR1 KGHSH, CDR2 LQKENI. The CDR3 is CASSQRTGSDEQYF. The CDR3 DNA sequence: TGTGCCAGCTCACAGAGGACAGGAAGCGACGAGCAGTACTTC.

This clone was detected only once. This chain connects TRBV3-1 (or the pseudogene TRBV3-2) to TRBJ2-3; 14 nucleotides agree with TRBD2. The junction had 11 bases not matched to a gene; V was cut back by 2 bases and J by 1 base. Germline CDR1 reads LGHDT; CDR2 reads YNNKEL (reference sequence). The CDR3 runs 20 residues. CDR3 amino acids: CASSQFIAGLAGERTDTQYF. In nucleotides, the CDR3 is TGTGCCAGCAGCCAATTCATCGCGGGACTAGCGGGGGAGCGCACAGATACGCAGTATTTT.